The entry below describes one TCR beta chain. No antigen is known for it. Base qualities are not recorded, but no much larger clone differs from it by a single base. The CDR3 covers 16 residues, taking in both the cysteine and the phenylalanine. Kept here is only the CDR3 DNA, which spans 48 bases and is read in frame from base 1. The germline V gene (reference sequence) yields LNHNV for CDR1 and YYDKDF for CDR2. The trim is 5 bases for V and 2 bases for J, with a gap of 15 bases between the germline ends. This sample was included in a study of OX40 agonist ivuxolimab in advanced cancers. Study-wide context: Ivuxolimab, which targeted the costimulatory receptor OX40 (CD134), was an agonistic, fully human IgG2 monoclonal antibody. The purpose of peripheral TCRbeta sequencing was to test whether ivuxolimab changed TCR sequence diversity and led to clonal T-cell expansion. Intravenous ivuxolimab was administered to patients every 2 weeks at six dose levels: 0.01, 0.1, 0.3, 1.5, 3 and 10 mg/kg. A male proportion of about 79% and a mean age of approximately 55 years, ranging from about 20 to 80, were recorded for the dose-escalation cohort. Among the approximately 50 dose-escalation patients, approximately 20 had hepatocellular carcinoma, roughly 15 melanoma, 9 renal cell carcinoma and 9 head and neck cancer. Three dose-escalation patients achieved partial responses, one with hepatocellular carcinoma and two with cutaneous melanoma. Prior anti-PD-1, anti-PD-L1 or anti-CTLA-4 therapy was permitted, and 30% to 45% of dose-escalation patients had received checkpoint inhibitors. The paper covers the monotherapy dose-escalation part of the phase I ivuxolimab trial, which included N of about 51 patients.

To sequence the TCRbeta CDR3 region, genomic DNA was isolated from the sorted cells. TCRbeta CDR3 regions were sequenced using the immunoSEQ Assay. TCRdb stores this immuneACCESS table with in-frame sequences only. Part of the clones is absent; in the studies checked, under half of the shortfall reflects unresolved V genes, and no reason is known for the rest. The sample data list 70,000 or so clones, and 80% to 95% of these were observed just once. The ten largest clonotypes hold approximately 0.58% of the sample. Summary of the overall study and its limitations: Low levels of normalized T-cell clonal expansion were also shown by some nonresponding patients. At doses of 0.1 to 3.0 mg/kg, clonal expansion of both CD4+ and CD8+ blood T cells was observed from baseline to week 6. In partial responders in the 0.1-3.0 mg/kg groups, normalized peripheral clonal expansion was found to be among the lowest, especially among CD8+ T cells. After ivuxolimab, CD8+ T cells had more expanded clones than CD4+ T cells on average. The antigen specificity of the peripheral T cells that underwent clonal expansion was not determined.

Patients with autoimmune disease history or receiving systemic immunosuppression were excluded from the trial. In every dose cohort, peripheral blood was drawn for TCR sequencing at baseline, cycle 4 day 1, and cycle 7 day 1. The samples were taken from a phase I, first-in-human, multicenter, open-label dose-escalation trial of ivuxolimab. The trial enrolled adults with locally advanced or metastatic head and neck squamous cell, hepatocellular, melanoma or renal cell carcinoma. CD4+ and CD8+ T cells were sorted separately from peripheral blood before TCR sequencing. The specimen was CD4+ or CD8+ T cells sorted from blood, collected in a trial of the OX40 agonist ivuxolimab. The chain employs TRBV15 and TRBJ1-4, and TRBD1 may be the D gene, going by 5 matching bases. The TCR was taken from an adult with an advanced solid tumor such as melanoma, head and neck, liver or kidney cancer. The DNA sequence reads TGTGCCACCAGCGGGGGATCGGGCAGGACTAATGAAAAACTGTTTTTT. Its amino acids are CATSGGSGRTNEKLFF.